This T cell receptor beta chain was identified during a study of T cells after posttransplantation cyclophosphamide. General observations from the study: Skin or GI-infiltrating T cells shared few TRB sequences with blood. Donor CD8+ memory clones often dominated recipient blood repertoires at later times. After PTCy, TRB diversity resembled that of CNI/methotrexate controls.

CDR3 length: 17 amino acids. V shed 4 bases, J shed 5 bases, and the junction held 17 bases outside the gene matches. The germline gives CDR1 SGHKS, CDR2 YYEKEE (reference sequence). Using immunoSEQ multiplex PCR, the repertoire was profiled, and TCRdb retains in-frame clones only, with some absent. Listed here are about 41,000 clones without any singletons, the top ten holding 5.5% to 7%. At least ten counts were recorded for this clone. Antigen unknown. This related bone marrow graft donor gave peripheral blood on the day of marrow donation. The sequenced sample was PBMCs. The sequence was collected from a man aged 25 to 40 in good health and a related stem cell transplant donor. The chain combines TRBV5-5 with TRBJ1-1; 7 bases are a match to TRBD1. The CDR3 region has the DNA TGTGCCAGCAGCACTACAGGGGAGGTGGGTGACTTGACTGAAGCTTTCTTT. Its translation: CASSTTGEVGDLTEAFF.